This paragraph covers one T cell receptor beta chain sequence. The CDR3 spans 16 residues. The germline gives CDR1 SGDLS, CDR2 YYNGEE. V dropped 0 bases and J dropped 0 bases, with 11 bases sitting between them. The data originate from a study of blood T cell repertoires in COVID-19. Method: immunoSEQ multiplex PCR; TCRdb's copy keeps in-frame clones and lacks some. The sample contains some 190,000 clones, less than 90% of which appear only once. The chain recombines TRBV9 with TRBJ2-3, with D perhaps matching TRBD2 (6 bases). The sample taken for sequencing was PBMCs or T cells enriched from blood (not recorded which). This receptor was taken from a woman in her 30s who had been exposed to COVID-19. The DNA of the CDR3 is TGTGCCAGCAGCGTAGGGGCAGGGAGGAGCACAGATACGCAGTATTTT. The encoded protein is CASSVGAGRSTDTQYF.